A single sample is the source of the 11 T cell receptor beta chains below, sequenced in a study of T cells in Graves' hyperthyroidism and ophthalmopathy. Amplified TCR beta CDR3 regions came from RNA transcripts. Researchers ran a first-round RT-PCR on the TCR CDR3 using the HTBI primer set. TCRdb recomputed calls from the multiplex PCR reads with MiXCR, one row per CDR3 protein. The profile covers 500,000 to 600,000 distinct CDR3 sequences, with approximately 44% appearing a single time and roughly 8.2% taken by the ten largest. Sequencing used peripheral blood or thyroid tissue (not recorded which). The source is a woman younger than 30 with Graves' hyperthyroidism.

V is TRBV4-3 and J is TRBJ1-4, with D unclear. Germline-derived CDR1 and CDR2 are LGHNA and YSLEER. This CDR3 comprises 15 residues. Trimming stripped 4 bases from V and 6 bases from J, with 15 bases between. The CDR3 DNA follows: TGCGCCAGCAGCCCAGCGGCCCTCGCAGATGAAAAACTGTTTTTT. The encoded protein is CASSPAALADEKLFF.

In its sample, this clonotype was seen a few times. The chain joins TRBV4-3 to TRBJ2-7; possible D gene TRBD1, 5 bases. V was shortened by 1 base and J by 1 base, with 14 bases between the two germline ends. CDR1 is LGHNA, CDR2 YSLEER, per germline. The CDR3 is 16 amino acids. The CDR3 DNA reads TGCGCCAGCAGCCAAGCCCCGGACACTTTATCCTACGAGCAGTACTTC. Amino acid sequence: CASSQAPDTLSYEQYF.

Comments on this clonotype: The CDR3 does not close with the conserved phenylalanine or tryptophan, likely indicating a read error. No DNA is shown, since the ends of the CDR3 on it are uncertain; the CDR3 is the one TCRdb lists. The V and J genes are TRBV11-2 and TRBJ2-5; the DNA was not compared with TRBD2, the D call given in the table. The CDR3 is 10 residues long, ends included. CDR1 and CDR2 (germline): SGHAT, FQNNGV. The CDR3 loop reads CASSLDRFAG.

Many counts were recorded for this clonotype. The junction differs from germline at one of its ends, possibly a read error. This chain uses TRBV9 with TRBJ1-2; 7 bases map to TRBD1. Germline V lookup: CDR1 SGDLS, CDR2 YYNGEE. There are 15 residues in the CDR3. This chain's CDR3 is CASGKDRAGGYRYTF. The CDR3 bases are TGTGCCAGCGGTAAAGACAGGGCCGGGGGCTATCGCTACACCTTC.

As for this clonotype: Being one base from a much bigger clone, this may be a read error. The rearrangement joins TRBV7-9 to TRBJ1-6; D possibly corresponds to TRBD1 (5 bases). Germline V lookup: CDR1 SEHNR, CDR2 FQNEAQ (reference sequence). The V and J ends lost 11 bases and 4 bases respectively, with 9 bases between them. This CDR3 is built from 12 residues. Here the CDR3 DNA reads TGTGCCTGGGCAGGGTATAATTCACCCCTCCACTTT. It encodes CAWAGYNSPLHF.

This chain links TRBV10-3 with TRBJ1-2; the match to TRBD1 covers 11 bases. J gave up 2 bases and V 4 bases, and 0 bases lay outside the gene matches. CDR1 and CDR2 (germline): ENHRY, SYGVKD. The CDR3 covers 14 residues. DNA of the CDR3: TGTGCCATCAGTGGGGACAGGGGGAACTATGGCTACACCTTC. Protein product: CAISGDRGNYGYTF.

There are many counts of this clonotype. The V gene is TRBV7-9, the J gene TRBJ2-5; TRBD1 aligns across 9 bases. This CDR3 is 15 amino acids long. Germline lookup yields CDR1 SEHNR and CDR2 FQNEAQ (reference sequence). With 5 bases clipped from V and 3 bases from J, the junction kept 7 bases outside the gene matches. CDR3 protein: CASSTRWDREETQYF. The CDR3, as DNA: TGTGCCAGCAGCACGAGGTGGGACAGGGAAGAGACCCAGTACTTC.

Concerning this clonotype itself: A much larger clone differs by one base, so this may be a read error. The rearrangement uses TRBV7-9 and TRBJ2-7; D is undetermined. The CDR3 sequence is 14 residues long. V dropped 7 bases and J dropped 0 bases, with 13 bases sitting between them. In germline, CDR1 is SEHNR, CDR2 FQNEAQ (reference sequence). The CDR3 loop reads CASTVGSDSYEQYF. The CDR3 nucleotides are TGTGCCAGCACCGTCGGCTCAGACTCCTACGAGCAGTACTTC.

This clonotype was found many times. This chain links TRBV20-1 with TRBJ2-2; perhaps TRBD1 as D (5 bases). The CDR3 totals 12 residues. Trimming pared 3 bases from V and 7 bases from J, leaving 9 bases between. Germline CDR1 and CDR2: DFQATT and SNEGSKA (reference sequence). Here the CDR3 DNA reads TGCAGTGCTAGGACAGTCCTCGGGGAGCTGTTTTTT. This translates into CSARTVLGELFF.

The chain carries TRBV24-1 and TRBJ2-7, with 12 bases identical to TRBD2. Looked up from germline, CDR1 is KGHDR and CDR2 is SFDVKD. Trimming at V came to 4 bases and at J to 7 bases, leaving 10 bases not matched to a gene. This CDR3 has 16 residues. The chain's CDR3 is CATSDPTSGRDNEQYF. In DNA, the CDR3 is TGTGCCACCAGTGACCCGACTAGCGGGAGAGATAATGAGCAGTACTTC.

This clonotype was seen ten or more times. The chain is built from TRBV10-3 and TRBJ1-2; possibly TRBD1 for D (6 bases). V gave up 3 bases and J gave up 8 bases, with 13 bases separating them. This CDR3 region has 13 residues. Germline V gene data show CDR1 as ENHRY and CDR2 as SYGVKD. CDR3 region: CAISDRQASGYTF. CDR3 DNA sequence: TGTGCCATCAGTGATCGACAGGCAAGCGGCTACACCTTC.